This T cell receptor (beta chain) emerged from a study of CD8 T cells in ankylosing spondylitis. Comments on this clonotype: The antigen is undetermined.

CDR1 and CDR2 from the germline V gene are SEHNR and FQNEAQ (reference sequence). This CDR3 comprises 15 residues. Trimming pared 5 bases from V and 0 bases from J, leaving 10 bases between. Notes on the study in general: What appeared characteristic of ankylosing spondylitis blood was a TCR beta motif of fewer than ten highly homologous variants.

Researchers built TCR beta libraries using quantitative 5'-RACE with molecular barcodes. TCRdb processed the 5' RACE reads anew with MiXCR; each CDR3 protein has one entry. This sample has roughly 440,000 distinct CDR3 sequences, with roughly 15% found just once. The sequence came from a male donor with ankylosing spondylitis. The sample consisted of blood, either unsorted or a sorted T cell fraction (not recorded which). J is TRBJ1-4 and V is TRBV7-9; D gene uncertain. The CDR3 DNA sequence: TGTGCCAGCAGCCCCGAACTTGCAACTAATGAAAAACTGTTTTTT. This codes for CASSPELATNEKLFF.